Listed below are T cell receptor beta chains from one sample, sequenced in a study of cytomegalovirus exposure and HLA in healthy donors. Generated by immunoSEQ multiplex PCR, the TCRdb table keeps only in-frame clones and is missing some. The table shows tens of thousands of clones, with 65% to 85% occurring only once. Sequencing input: PBMCs. The receptors originated from a man aged 25 to 40 in good health and CMV-seronegative. Each CDR3 is given with its conserved first and last residue. A D gene is named only where the DNA matches it firmly. Expanded clones get a size class; other rows say once, few or many, or leave the size out.

d_gene: -; j_gene: TRBJ1-4; abundance: once; v_gene: TRBV11-2; CDR3nt: TGTGCCAGCAGTCGCGATTGGACTAATGAAAAACTGTTTTTT; CDR3aa: CASSRDWTNEKLFF
d_gene: -; j_gene: TRBJ1-3; abundance: -; v_gene: TRBV7-2; CDR3nt: TGTGCCAGCAGCTTATTGGGCAGAAACACCATATATTTT; CDR3aa: CASSLLGRNTIYF
d_gene: TRBD1; j_gene: TRBJ1-3; abundance: -; v_gene: TRBV4-1; CDR3nt: TGCGCCAGCAGCCACCTAACAGGGGCCGACTCTGGAAACACCATATATTTT; CDR3aa: CASSHLTGADSGNTIYF
d_gene: -; j_gene: TRBJ1-2; abundance: once; v_gene: TRBV9; CDR3nt: TGTGCCAGCAGCGTAGCCCCAGGGGCCCCTAACTATGGCTACACCTTC; CDR3aa: CASSVAPGAPNYGYTF
d_gene: -; j_gene: TRBJ1-6; abundance: -; v_gene: TRBV5-1; CDR3nt: TGCGCCAGCAGCCCTTTACCTAACAGTGCCCTCCACTTT; CDR3aa: CASSPLPNSALHF
d_gene: TRBD1; j_gene: TRBJ1-2; abundance: -; v_gene: TRBV5-6; CDR3nt: TGTGCCAGCCTTTACGATTCCCGGGACAGGGGTGGCCATGGCTACACCTTC; CDR3aa: CASLYDSRDRGGHGYTF
d_gene: TRBD1; j_gene: TRBJ1-5; abundance: -; v_gene: TRBV27; CDR3nt: TGTGCCAGCAGTTCCCAAGGGGGCGGTCAGCCCCAGCATTTT; CDR3aa: CASSSQGGGQPQHF
d_gene: TRBD2; j_gene: TRBJ2-3; abundance: -; v_gene: TRBV27; CDR3nt: TGTGCCAGCAGTTTTTGGCGGGGGGGCGCAGATACGCAGTATTTT; CDR3aa: CASSFWRGGADTQYF
d_gene: TRBD2; j_gene: TRBJ2-2; abundance: once; v_gene: TRBV6-1; CDR3nt: TGTGCCAGCAGTGAATCGGGACTAGGACCAAACACCGGGGAGCTGTTTTTT; CDR3aa: CASSESGLGPNTGELFF
d_gene: TRBD1; j_gene: TRBJ1-4; abundance: -; v_gene: TRBV28; CDR3nt: TGTGCCAGCAGTTTGTTACAGGGGGCGAGTGAAAAACTGTTTTTT; CDR3aa: CASSLLQGASEKLFF
d_gene: -; j_gene: TRBJ1-1; abundance: few; v_gene: TRBV6-5; CDR3nt: TGTGCCAGCAGTTACTCGATTACCCGGGAAGCTTTCTTT; CDR3aa: CASSYSITREAFF
d_gene: -; j_gene: TRBJ1-5; abundance: -; v_gene: TRBV5-4; CDR3nt: TGTGCCAGCCCCTCTAAGGCAGGTCGAAGTGGGTATAGCAATCAGCCCCAGCATTTT; CDR3aa: CASPSKAGRSGYSNQPQHF
d_gene: TRBD2; j_gene: TRBJ2-1; abundance: -; v_gene: TRBV10-2; CDR3nt: TGCGCCAGCAATAGCGGGGGAAACAATGAGCAGTTCTTC; CDR3aa: CASNSGGNNEQFF
d_gene: TRBD1; j_gene: TRBJ2-7; abundance: -; v_gene: TRBV5-1; CDR3nt: TGCGCCAGCAGCTCTCTGACAGGGCGGTCCTACGAGCAGTACTTC; CDR3aa: CASSSLTGRSYEQYF
d_gene: TRBD1; j_gene: TRBJ2-7; abundance: -; v_gene: TRBV7-9; CDR3nt: TGTGCCAGCAGCTTAGGGACAGGGTTCTACGAGCAGTACTTC; CDR3aa: CASSLGTGFYEQYF
d_gene: -; j_gene: TRBJ1-5; abundance: few; v_gene: TRBV2; CDR3nt: TGTGCCAGCACCCCCCAGGAAGGGGGATTCAATCAGCCCCAGCATTTT; CDR3aa: CASTPQEGGFNQPQHF
d_gene: -; j_gene: TRBJ1-2; abundance: -; v_gene: TRBV10-3; CDR3nt: TGTGCCATCAGCCCCCGTGGGGGGGCAGGCAATGGCTACACCTTC; CDR3aa: CAISPRGGAGNGYTF
d_gene: TRBD1; j_gene: TRBJ1-1; abundance: -; v_gene: TRBV18; CDR3nt: TGTGCCAGCTCACTACGACAGGGGACCGAAGCTTTCTTT; CDR3aa: CASSLRQGTEAFF
d_gene: -; j_gene: TRBJ1-1; abundance: -; v_gene: TRBV29-1; CDR3nt: TGCAGCGTTGAACAGGGTGACTACACTGAAGCTTTCTTT; CDR3aa: CSVEQGDYTEAFF
d_gene: -; j_gene: TRBJ1-4; abundance: once; v_gene: TRBV5-1; CDR3nt: TGCGCCAGCAGCGCTGAGCGGGGGGGCGGGGAGAATGAAAAACTGTTTTTT; CDR3aa: CASSAERGGGENEKLFF
d_gene: -; j_gene: TRBJ1-4; abundance: -; v_gene: TRBV6-5; CDR3nt: TGTGCCGCCGGGACTCTGGAAAAACTGTTTTTT; CDR3aa: CAAGTLEKLFF
d_gene: TRBD1; j_gene: TRBJ1-2; abundance: -; v_gene: TRBV5-1; CDR3nt: TGCGCCAGCAGCTCCGACAGGGGGCCTCTCAATGGCTACACCTTC; CDR3aa: CASSSDRGPLNGYTF
d_gene: -; j_gene: TRBJ1-5; abundance: -; v_gene: TRBV10-3; CDR3nt: TGTGCCATCAGCCCTGTCTCTGGAGATCAGCCCCAGCATTTT; CDR3aa: CAISPVSGDQPQHF
d_gene: TRBD1; j_gene: TRBJ1-5; abundance: few; v_gene: TRBV18; CDR3nt: TGTGCCAGCTCAGGGACAGGGAGTAATCAGCCCCAGCATTTT; CDR3aa: CASSGTGSNQPQHF
d_gene: TRBD1; j_gene: TRBJ2-7; abundance: -; v_gene: TRBV29-1; CDR3nt: TGCAGCGTTGAACTCTCCTGGGACAGGGGGAACGAGCAGTACTTC; CDR3aa: CSVELSWDRGNEQYF
d_gene: -; j_gene: TRBJ1-1; abundance: -; v_gene: TRBV25-1; CDR3nt: TGTGCCAGCAGTGACCTTATCCCGGGGGGAGGTACTGAAGCTTTCTTT; CDR3aa: CASSDLIPGGGTEAFF
d_gene: TRBD1; j_gene: TRBJ1-2; abundance: -; v_gene: TRBV7-6; CDR3nt: TGTGCCAGCAGCTTTGGACAGGGCCATAACTATGGCTACACCTTC; CDR3aa: CASSFGQGHNYGYTF
d_gene: -; j_gene: TRBJ2-2; abundance: -; v_gene: TRBV2; CDR3nt: TGTGCCAGCAGTGATGTCAGTAACACCGGGGAGCTGTTTTTT; CDR3aa: CASSDVSNTGELFF
d_gene: TRBD2; j_gene: TRBJ2-1; abundance: -; v_gene: TRBV4-1; CDR3nt: TGCGCCAGCAGCCCGCTACTAGCGGGGGGATACAATGAGCAGTTCTTC; CDR3aa: CASSPLLAGGYNEQFF
d_gene: -; j_gene: TRBJ2-5; abundance: -; v_gene: TRBV15; CDR3nt: TGTGCCACCAGCAGAGACCCGACAGGTCTCCAAGAGACCCAGTACTTC; CDR3aa: CATSRDPTGLQETQYF
d_gene: -; j_gene: TRBJ2-7; abundance: -; v_gene: TRBV29-1; CDR3nt: TGCAGCGTTGAAGTAACCAGGCAGGGAACTTCCTACGAGCAGTACTTC; CDR3aa: CSVEVTRQGTSYEQYF
d_gene: -; j_gene: TRBJ1-4; abundance: -; v_gene: TRBV6-4; CDR3nt: TGTGCCAGCGTGGGGACCCTACAGGGTGATCGGGAAAAACTGTTTTTT; CDR3aa: CASVGTLQGDREKLFF
d_gene: -; j_gene: TRBJ1-1; abundance: few; v_gene: TRBV5-4; CDR3nt: TGTGCCAGCAGCTTCGGGGGAACTGAAGCTTTCTTT; CDR3aa: CASSFGGTEAFF